The present entry profiles one T cell receptor (beta chain) with its context. Germline CDR1 LNHDA, CDR2 SQIVND (reference sequence). The CDR3 spans 13 residues. V lost 4 bases and J lost 8, with 14 bases in between. This sample stems from a study of blood T cell repertoires in COVID-19. Study-level background: Acute-phase and convalescent COVID-19 samples originated in the United States, Italy and Spain.

Methods used by the authors: For nucleated cells, counts were estimated from reference gene primer amplification. Using immunoSEQ multiplex PCR, the repertoire was profiled, and TCRdb retains in-frame clones only, with some absent. Clone size and V and J calls were adopted from that table, with D and trimming inferred from the DNA. Of about 170,000 clones listed, roughly 93% are singletons. This sequence originates from a man younger than 35 with COVID-19, enrolled during active disease. The specimen was peripheral blood. The rearrangement joins TRBV19 to TRBJ1-1; a weak D match, TRBD1 (6 bases). CDR3 protein: CASSTDSTLEAFF. DNA for the CDR3: TGTGCCAGTAGTACGGACAGCACCCTCGAAGCTTTCTTT.